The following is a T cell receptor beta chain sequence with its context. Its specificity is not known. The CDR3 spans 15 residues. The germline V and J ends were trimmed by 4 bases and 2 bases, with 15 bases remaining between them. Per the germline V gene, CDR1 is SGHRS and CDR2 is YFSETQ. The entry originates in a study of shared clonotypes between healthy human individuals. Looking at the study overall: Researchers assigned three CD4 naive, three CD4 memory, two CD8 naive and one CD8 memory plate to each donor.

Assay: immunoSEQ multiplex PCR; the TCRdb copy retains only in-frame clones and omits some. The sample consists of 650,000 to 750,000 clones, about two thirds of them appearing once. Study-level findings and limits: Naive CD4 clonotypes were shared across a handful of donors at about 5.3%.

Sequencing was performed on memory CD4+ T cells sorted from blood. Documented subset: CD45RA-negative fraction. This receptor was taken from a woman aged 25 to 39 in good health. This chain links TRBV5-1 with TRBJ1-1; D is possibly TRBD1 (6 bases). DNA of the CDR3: TGCGCCAGCAGCGGGACACTGGGCCCAAACACTGAAGCTTTCTTT. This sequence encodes CASSGTLGPNTEAFF.